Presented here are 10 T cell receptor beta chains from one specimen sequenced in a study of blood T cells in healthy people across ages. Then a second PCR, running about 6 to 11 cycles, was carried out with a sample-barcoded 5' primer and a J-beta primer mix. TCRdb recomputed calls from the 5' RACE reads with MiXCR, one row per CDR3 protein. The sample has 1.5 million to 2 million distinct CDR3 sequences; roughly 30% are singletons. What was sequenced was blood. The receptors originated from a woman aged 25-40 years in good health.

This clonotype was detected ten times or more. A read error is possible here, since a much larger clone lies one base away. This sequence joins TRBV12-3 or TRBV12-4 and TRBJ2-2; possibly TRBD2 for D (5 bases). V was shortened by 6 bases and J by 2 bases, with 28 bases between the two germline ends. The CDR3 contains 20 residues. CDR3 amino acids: CASRPIIGWEWLRNTGELFF. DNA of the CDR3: TGTGCCAGCAGGCCAATCATAGGGTGGGAGTGGCTGAGAAACACCGGGGAGCTGTTTTTT.

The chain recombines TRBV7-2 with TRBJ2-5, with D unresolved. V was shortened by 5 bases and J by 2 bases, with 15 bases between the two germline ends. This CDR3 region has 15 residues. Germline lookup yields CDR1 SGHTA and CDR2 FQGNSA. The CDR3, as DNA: TGTGCCAGCAGCCCAGCGAACCCTAGACAAGAGACCCAGTACTTC. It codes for CASSPANPRQETQYF.

CDR3 residues: CSVALAADTQYF. In DNA, the CDR3 is TGCAGCGTTGCCTTGGCGGCAGATACGCAGTATTTT. This chain uses TRBV29-1 with TRBJ2-3; D not certain. The germline gives CDR1 SQVTM, CDR2 ANQGSEA. The V gene lost 4 bases and the J gene lost 4 bases, with 9 bases spanning the gap. CDR3 length: 12 amino acids.

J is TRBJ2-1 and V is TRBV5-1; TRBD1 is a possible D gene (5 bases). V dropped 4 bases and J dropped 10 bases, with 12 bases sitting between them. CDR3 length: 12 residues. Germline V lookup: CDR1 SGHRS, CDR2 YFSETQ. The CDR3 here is CASSPGSYEQFF. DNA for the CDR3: TGCGCCAGCAGCCCAGGGTCCTACGAGCAGTTCTTC.

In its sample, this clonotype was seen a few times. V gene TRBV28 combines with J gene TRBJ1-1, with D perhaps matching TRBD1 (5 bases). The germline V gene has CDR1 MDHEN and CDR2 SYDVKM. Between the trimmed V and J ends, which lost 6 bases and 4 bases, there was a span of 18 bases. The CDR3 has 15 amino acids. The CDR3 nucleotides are TGTGCCAGCAGGAGACCCGGGACTGAAGGCACTGAAGCTTTCTTT. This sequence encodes CASRRPGTEGTEAFF.

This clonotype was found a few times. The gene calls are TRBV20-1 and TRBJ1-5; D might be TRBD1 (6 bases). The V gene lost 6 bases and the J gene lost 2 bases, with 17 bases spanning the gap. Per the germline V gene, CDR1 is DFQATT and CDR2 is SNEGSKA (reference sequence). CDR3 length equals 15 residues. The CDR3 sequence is CSATLGAEGNQPQHF. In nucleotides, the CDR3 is TGCAGTGCCACCCTGGGGGCTGAGGGCAATCAGCCCCAGCATTTT.

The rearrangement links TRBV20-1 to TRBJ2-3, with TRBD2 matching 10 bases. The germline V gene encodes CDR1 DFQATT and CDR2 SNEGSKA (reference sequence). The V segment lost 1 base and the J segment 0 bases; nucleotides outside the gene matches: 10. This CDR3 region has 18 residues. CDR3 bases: TGCAGTGCTAGAGCGGCTAGCGGGGGTCGCACTAGCACAGATACGCAGTATTTT. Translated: CSARAASGGRTSTDTQYF.

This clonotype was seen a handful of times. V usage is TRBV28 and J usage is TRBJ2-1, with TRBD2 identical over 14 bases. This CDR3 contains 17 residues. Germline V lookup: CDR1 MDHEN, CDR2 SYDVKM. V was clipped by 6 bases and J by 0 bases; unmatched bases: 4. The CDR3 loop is CASSRLAGGGSYNEQFF. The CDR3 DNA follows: TGTGCCAGCAGCCGACTAGCGGGGGGGGGCTCCTACAATGAGCAGTTCTTC. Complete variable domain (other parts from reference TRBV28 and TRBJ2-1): DVKVTQSSRYLVKRTGEKVFLECVQDMDHENMFWYRQDPGLGLRLIYFSYDVKMKEKGDIPEGYSVSREKKERFSLILESASTNQTSMYLCASSRLAGGGSYNEQFFGPGTRLTVL.

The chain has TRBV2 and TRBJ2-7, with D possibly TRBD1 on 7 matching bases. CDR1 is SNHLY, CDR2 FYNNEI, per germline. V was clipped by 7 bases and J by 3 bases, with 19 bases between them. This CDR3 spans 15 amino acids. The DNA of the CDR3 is TGTGCCAGCACGAAAAGCAGGGGGGTGGGCTACGAGCAGTACTTC. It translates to CASTKSRGVGYEQYF.

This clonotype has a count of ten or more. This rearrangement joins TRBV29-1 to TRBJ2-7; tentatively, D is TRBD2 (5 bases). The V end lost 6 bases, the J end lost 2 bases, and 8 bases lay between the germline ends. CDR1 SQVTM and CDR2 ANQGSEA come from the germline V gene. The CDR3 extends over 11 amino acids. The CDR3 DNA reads TGCAGCGTACTAGAAACCTACGAGCAGTACTTC. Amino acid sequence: CSVLETYEQYF.